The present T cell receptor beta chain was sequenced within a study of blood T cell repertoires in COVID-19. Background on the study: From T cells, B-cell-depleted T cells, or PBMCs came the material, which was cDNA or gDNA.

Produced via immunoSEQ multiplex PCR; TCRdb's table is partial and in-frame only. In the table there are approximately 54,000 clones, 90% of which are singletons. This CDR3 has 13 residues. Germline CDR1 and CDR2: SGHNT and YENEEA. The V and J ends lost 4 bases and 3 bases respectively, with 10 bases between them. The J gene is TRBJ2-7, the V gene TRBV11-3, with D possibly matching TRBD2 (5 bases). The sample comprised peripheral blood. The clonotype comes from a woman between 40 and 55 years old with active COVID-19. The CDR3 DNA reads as TGTGCCAGCAGCTCCCAGCGGCTCTACGAGCAGTACTTC. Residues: CASSSQRLYEQYF. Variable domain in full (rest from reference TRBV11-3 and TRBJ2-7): EAGVVQSPRYKIIEKKQPVAFWCNPISGHNTLYWYLQNLGQGPELLIRYENEEAVDDSQLPKDRFSAERLKGVDSTLKIQPAELGDSAVYLCASSSQRLYEQYFGPGTRLTVT.